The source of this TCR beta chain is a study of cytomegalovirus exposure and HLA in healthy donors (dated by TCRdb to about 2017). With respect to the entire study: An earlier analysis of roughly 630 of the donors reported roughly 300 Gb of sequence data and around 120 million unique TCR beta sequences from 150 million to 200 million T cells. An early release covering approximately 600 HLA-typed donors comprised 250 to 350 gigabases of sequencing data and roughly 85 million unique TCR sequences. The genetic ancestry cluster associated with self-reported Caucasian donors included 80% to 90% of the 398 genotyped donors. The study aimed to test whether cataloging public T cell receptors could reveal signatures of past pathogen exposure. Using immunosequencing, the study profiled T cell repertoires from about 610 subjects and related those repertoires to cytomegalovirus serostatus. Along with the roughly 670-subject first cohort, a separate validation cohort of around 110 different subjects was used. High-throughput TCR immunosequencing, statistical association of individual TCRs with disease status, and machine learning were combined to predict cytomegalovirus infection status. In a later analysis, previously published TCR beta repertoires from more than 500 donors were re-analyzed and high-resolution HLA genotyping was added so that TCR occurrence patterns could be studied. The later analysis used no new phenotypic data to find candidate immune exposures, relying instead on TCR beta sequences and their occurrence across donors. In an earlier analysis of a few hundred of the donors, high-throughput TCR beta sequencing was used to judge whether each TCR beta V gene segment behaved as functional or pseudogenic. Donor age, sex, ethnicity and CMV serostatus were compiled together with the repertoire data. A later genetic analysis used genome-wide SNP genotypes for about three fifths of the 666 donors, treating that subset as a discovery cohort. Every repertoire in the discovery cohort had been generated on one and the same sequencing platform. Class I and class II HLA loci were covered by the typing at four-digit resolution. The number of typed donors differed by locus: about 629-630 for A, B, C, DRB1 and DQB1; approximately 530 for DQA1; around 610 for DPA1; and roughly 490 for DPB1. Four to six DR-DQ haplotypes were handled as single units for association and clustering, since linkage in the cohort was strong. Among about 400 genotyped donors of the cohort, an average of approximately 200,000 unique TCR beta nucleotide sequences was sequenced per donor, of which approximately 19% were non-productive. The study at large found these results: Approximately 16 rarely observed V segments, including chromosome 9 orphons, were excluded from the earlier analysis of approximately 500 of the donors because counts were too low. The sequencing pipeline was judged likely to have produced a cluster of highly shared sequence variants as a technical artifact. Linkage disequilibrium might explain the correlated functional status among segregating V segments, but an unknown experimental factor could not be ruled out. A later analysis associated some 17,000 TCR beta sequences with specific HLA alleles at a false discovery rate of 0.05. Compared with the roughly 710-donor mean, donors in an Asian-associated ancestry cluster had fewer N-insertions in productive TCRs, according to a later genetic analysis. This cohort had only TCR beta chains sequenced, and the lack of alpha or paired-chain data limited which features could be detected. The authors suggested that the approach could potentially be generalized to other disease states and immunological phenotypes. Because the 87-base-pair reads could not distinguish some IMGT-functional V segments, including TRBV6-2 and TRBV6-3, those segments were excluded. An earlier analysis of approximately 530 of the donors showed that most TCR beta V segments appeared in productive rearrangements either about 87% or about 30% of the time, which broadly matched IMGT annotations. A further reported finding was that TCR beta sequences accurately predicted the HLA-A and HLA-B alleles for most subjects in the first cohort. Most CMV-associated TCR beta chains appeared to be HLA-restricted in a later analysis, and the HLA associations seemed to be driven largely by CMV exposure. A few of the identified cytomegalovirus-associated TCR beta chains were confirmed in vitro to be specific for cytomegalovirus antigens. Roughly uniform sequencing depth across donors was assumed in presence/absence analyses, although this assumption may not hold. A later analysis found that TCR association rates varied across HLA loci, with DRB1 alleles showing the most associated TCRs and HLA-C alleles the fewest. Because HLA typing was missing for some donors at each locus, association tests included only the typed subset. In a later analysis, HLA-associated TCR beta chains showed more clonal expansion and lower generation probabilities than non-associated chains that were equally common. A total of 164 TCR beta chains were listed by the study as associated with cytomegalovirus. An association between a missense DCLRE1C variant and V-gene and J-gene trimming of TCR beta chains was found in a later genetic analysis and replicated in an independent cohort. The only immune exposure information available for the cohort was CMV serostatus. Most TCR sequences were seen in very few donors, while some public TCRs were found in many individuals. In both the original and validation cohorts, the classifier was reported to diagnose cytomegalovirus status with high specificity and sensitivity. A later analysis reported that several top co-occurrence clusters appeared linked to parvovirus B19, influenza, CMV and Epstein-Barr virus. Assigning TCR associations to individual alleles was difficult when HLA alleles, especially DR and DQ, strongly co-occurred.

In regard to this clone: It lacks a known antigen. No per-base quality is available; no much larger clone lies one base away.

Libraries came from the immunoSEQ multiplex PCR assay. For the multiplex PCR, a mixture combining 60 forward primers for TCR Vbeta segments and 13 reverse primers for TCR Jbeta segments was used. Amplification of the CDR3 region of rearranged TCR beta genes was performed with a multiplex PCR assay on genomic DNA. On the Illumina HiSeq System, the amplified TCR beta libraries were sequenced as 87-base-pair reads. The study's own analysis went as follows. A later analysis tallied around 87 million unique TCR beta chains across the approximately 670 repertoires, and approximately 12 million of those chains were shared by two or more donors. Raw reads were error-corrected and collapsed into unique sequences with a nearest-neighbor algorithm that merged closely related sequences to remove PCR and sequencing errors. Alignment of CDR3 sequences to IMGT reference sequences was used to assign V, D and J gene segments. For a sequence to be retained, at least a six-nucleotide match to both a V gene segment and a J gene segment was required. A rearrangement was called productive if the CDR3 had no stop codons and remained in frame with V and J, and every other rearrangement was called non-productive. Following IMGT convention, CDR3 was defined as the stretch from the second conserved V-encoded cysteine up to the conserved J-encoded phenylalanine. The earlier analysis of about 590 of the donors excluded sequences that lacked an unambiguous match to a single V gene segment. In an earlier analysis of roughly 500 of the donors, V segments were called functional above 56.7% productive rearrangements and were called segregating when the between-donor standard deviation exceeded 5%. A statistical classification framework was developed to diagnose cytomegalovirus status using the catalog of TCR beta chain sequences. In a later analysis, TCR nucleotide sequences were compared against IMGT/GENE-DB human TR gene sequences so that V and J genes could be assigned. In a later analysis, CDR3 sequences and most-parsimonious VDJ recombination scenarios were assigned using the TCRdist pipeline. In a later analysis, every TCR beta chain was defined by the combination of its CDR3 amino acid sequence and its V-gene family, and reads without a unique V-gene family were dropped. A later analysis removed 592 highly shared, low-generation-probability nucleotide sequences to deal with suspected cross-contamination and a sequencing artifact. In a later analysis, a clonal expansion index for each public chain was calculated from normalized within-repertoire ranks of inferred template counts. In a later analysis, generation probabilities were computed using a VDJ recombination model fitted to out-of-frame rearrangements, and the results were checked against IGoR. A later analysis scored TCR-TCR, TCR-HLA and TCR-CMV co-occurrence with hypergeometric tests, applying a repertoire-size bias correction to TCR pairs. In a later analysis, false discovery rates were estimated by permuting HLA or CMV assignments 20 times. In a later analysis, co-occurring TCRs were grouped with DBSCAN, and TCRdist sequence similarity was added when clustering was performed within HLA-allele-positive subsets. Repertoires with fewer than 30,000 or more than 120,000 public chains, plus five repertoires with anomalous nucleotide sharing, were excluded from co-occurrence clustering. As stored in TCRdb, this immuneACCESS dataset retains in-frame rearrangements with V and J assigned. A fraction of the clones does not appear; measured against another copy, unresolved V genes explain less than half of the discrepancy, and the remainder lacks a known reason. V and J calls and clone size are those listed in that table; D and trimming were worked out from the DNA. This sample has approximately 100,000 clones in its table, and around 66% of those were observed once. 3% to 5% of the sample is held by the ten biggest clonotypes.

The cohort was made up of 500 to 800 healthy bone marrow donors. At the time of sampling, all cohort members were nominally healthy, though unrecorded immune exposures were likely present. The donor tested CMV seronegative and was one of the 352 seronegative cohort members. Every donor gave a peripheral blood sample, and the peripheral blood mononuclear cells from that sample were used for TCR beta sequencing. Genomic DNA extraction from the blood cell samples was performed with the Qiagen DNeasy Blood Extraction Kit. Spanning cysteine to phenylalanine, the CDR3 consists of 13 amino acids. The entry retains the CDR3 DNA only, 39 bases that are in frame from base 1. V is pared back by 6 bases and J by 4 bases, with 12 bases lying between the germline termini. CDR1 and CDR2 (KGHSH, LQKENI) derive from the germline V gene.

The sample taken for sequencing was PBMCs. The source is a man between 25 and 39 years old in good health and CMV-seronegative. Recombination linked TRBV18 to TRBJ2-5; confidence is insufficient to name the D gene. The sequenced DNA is TGTGCCAGCTCCCCTACCTCGTTAGAGACCCAGTACTTC. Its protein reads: CASSPTSLETQYF.